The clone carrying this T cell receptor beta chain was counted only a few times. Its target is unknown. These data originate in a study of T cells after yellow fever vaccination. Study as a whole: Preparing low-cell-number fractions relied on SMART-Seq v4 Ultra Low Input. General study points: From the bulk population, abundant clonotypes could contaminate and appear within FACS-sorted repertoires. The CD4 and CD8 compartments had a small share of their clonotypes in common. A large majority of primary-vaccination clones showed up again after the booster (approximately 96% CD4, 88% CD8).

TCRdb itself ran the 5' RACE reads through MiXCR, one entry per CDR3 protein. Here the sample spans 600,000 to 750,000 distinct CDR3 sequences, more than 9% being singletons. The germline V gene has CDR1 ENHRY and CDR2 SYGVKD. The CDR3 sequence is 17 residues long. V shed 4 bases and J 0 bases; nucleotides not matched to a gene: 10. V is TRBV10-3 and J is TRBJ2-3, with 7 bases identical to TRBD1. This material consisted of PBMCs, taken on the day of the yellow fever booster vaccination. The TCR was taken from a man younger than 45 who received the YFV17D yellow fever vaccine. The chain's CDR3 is CAISAYSPGQSTDTQYF. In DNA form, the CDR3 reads TGTGCCATCAGTGCCTATTCACCGGGACAGAGCACAGATACGCAGTATTTT.